These 21 T cell receptor beta chains came from one sample sequenced in a study of post-analysis software for immune sequencing data. General observations from the study: Controls had lower frequencies than patients of five or six TRBV segments, which included TRBV5-6, TRBV5-1 and TRBV20-1.

TCR beta cDNA libraries had unique molecular identifiers. TCRdb itself ran the PCR reads through MiXCR, one entry per CDR3 protein. The sample includes 750,000 to 950,000 distinct CDR3 sequences, about 57% of them seen just once. Their antigens remain unidentified. Sequencing used blood. These receptors were collected from a girl aged 10 to 17 with multiple sclerosis.

The genes are TRBV24-1 and TRBJ2-3, with 14 nucleotides matching TRBD2. The CDR3 loop spans 15 amino acids. In germline, CDR1 is KGHDR, CDR2 SFDVKD. The J segment lost 9 bases and the V segment lost 2 bases, leaving 3 bases of the junction unmatched. The DNA for the CDR3 is TGTGCCACCAGTGATTCGGGACTAGCGGGAGACACGCAGTATTTT. This translates into CATSDSGLAGDTQYF.

In its sample, this clonotype was seen once. This chain uses TRBV29-1 with TRBJ2-1, with 11 bases matching TRBD2. V was pared by 6 bases and J by 4 bases, with 14 bases of the junction left unmatched. The CDR3 is made up of 17 amino acids. Germline loops: CDR1 SQVTM, CDR2 ANQGSEA. The CDR3 coding sequence is TGCAGCGTCTTTTTCAAGGCCACTAGCGGGAGATACAATGAGCAGTTCTTC. Its translation is CSVFFKATSGRYNEQFF.

This clonotype came up a few times. V usage is TRBV29-1 and J usage is TRBJ2-7; the match to TRBD2 covers 15 bases. The ends lost 6 bases at V and 6 bases at J; junction bases unmatched: 3. Germline assignment: CDR1 SQVTM and CDR2 ANQGSEA. This CDR3 has 13 residues. The DNA for the CDR3 is TGCAGCGTCTGGACTAGCGGGAGGGGCGAGCAGTACTTC. Protein product: CSVWTSGRGEQYF.

This clonotype appeared a few times. The rearrangement joins TRBV12-5 to TRBJ2-1; maybe TRBD1 (6 bases). Germline CDR1 and CDR2: LGHNT and FRNRAP. V lost 6 bases and J lost 8, with 17 bases in between. The CDR3 runs to 14 residues. The CDR3 sequence is CASGPKQQGDEQFF. CDR3 bases: TGTGCTAGTGGACCAAAACAACAGGGCGATGAGCAGTTCTTC.

The rearrangement links TRBV5-1 to TRBJ2-4; D is ambiguous. Looked up from germline, CDR1 is SGHRS and CDR2 is YFSETQ. CDR3 size: 15 residues. Trimming shortened V by 1 base and J by 1 base, and 9 bases separated the two germline ends. The CDR3 reads CASSLSTGAKNIQYF. As DNA, the CDR3 is TGCGCCAGCAGCTTGTCGACTGGGGCCAAAAACATTCAGTACTTC.

The V call is TRBV29-1, the J call TRBJ2-7; 8 nucleotides agree with TRBD1. V gave up 8 bases and J gave up 4 bases; unmatched junction bases: 10. This CDR3 spans 13 amino acids. Germline V CDR1 and CDR2: SQVTM, ANQGSEA. In nucleotides, the CDR3 is TGCAGCATGGCAGGACAGGGACAGTACGAGCAGTACTTC. Protein product: CSMAGQGQYEQYF.

The chain is built from TRBV7-7 and TRBJ1-1; D perhaps matches TRBD1 (5 bases). V gave up 5 bases and J gave up 4 bases, with 14 bases separating them. The CDR3 extends over 14 amino acids. The germline V gene encodes CDR1 SSHAT and CDR2 FNYEAQ (reference sequence). The CDR3 DNA reads TGTGCCAGCAGCCCTCTCCCGGGGGGCACTGAAGCTTTCTTT. Amino acid sequence: CASSPLPGGTEAFF.

This clonotype was recorded only once. V usage is TRBV2 and J usage is TRBJ2-4; D is perhaps TRBD1 (5 bases). The tail of the sequence fits TRBJ2-7 better, so the J call may be wrong. The CDR3 length is 14 residues. CDR1 and CDR2 (germline): SNHLY, FYNNEI. The CDR3 here is CASSEGRQTYEQYF. The CDR3 region has the DNA TGTGCCAGCAGTGAAGGTCGACAGACCTACGAGCAGTACTTC.

In its sample, this clonotype was seen a few times. The chain carries TRBV28 and TRBJ2-7; weak D call: TRBD2 (5 bases). Trimming stripped 5 bases from V and 0 bases from J, with 11 bases between. The CDR3 is made up of 14 amino acids. Germline V CDR1 and CDR2: MDHEN, SYDVKM. CDR3 sequence (DNA): TGTGCCAGCAGTAGAGCGGTTTACTCCTACGAGCAGTACTTC. The encoded protein is CASSRAVYSYEQYF.

This clonotype has only a few counts. This chain uses TRBV29-1 with TRBJ1-6; D is uncertain. Deletions cut 4 bases from V and 7 bases from J, with 11 bases between. There are 13 residues in the CDR3. CDR1 is SQVTM and CDR2 is ANQGSEA in the germline V gene. The CDR3 region has the DNA TGCAGCGTTGTAGAGGGTGCAAATTCACCCCTCCACTTT. Its protein product is CSVVEGANSPLHF.

The chain uses TRBV6-6 and TRBJ2-3; a possible D gene is TRBD1 (5 bases). Germline loops: CDR1 MNHNY, CDR2 SVGAGI (reference sequence). V gave up 0 bases and J gave up 4 bases, with 17 bases separating them. The CDR3 covers 17 residues. The CDR3 loop is CASSYSSIGEIPDTQYF. The CDR3, as DNA: TGTGCCAGCAGTTACTCGAGTATAGGGGAAATACCAGATACGCAGTATTTT.

This chain connects TRBV12-3 or TRBV12-4 to TRBJ2-4, with D unclear. Near its end, the DNA agrees better with TRBJ2-7, so the J call may be wrong. This CDR3 contains 12 residues. This chain's CDR3 is CASTLVTHEQYF. DNA for the CDR3: TGTGCCAGCACCCTAGTGACCCACGAGCAGTACTTC.

The chain carries TRBV12-5 and TRBJ2-2, with D tentatively TRBD1 or TRBD2 (6 bases each). Germline lookup yields CDR1 LGHNT and CDR2 FRNRAP. This CDR3 comprises 16 residues. Trimming shortened V by 5 bases and J by 3 bases, and 16 bases separated the two germline ends. This CDR3 is CASGLQTGAHTGELFF. The CDR3 DNA reads TGTGCTAGTGGTCTGCAAACGGGGGCGCACACCGGGGAGCTGTTTTTT.

In nucleotides, the CDR3 is TGCAGCGTCCACGGACTGGAGGATACGCAGTATTTT. It codes for CSVHGLEDTQYF. This chain uses TRBV29-1 with TRBJ2-3; D possibly corresponds to TRBD2 (5 bases). V was shortened by 6 bases and J by 6 bases, with 13 bases between the two germline ends. The CDR3 consists of 12 residues. Germline V gene data show CDR1 as SQVTM and CDR2 as ANQGSEA.

The chain combines TRBV29-1 with TRBJ2-2; possibly TRBD2 for D (7 bases). V was shortened by 4 bases and J by 6 bases, with 9 bases between the two germline ends. The CDR3 sequence is 12 residues long. Germline-derived CDR1 and CDR2 are SQVTM and ANQGSEA. CDR3 nucleotide sequence: TGCAGCGTTGGGGAGGGGGCCGGGGAGCTGTTTTTT. Translation gives CSVGEGAGELFF.

This clonotype has just a few counts. The chain combines TRBV12-3 or TRBV12-4 with TRBJ2-7; D remains ambiguous. The CDR3 spans 13 residues. V lost 2 bases to trimming and J lost 3 bases, with 8 bases between them. CDR3: CASSLFFNYEQYF. The DNA of the CDR3 is TGTGCCAGCAGTTTATTTTTTAACTACGAGCAGTACTTC.

This rearrangement joins TRBV6-6 to TRBJ2-7, with TRBD2 matching over 8 bases. Germline CDR1 and CDR2: MNHNY and SVGAGI (reference sequence). The CDR3 loop spans 16 amino acids. The J segment lost 2 bases and the V segment lost 5 bases, leaving 11 bases of the junction unmatched. CDR3: CASSGPGGQSAYEQYF. In DNA, the CDR3 is TGTGCCAGCAGTGGCCCGGGGGGGCAGTCGGCCTACGAGCAGTACTTC.

This clonotype occurred once. V and J are TRBV5-1 and TRBJ2-7, with D unclear. V was clipped by 4 bases and J by 5 bases, with 19 bases between them. CDR3 length equals 15 residues. Germline CDR1 reads SGHRS; CDR2 reads YFSETQ. This CDR3 reads CASSPTGLEGDEQYF. The CDR3 region has the DNA TGCGCCAGCAGCCCCACGGGTTTGGAAGGCGACGAGCAGTACTTC.

This chain joins TRBV24-1 and TRBJ2-3; D may match TRBD1 or TRBD2 (5 bases each). This CDR3 is built from 16 residues. Per the germline V gene, CDR1 is KGHDR and CDR2 is SFDVKD. V was shortened by 4 bases and J by 2 bases, with 15 bases between the two germline ends. The CDR3 sequence: CATSDPRDPATDTQYF. The CDR3 DNA is TGTGCCACCAGTGACCCCCGGGACCCGGCCACAGATACGCAGTATTTT.

The chain couples TRBV5-1 to TRBJ1-1; TRBD1 matches at 12 bases. V lost 2 bases to trimming and J lost 4 bases; unmatched junction nucleotides: 18. Germline V gives CDR1 SGHRS, CDR2 YFSETQ. The length of the CDR3 is 20 residues. The CDR3, as DNA: TGCGCCAGCAGCTTCTTGCCCCAAGGGACAGGGGGCGAGGTTGGCACTGAAGCTTTCTTT. Its translation: CASSFLPQGTGGEVGTEAFF. Using reference TRBV5-1 and TRBJ1-1 for the parts outside the CDR3, the full variable domain is KAGVTQTPRYLIKTRGQQVTLSCSPISGHRSVSWYQQTPGQGLQFLFEYFSETQRNKGNFPGRFSGRQFSNSRSEMNVSTLELGDSALYLCASSFLPQGTGGEVGTEAFFGQGTRLTVV.

The V and J genes are TRBV3-1 and TRBJ2-3; maybe TRBD2 (5 bases). The CDR3 contains 14 residues. Germline-derived CDR1 and CDR2 are LGHDT and YNNKEL (reference sequence). V lost 2 bases and J lost 0, with 6 bases in between. In DNA, the CDR3 is TGTGCCAGCAGCCAACGGACTAGCACAGATACGCAGTATTTT. Translating it yields CASSQRTSTDTQYF.